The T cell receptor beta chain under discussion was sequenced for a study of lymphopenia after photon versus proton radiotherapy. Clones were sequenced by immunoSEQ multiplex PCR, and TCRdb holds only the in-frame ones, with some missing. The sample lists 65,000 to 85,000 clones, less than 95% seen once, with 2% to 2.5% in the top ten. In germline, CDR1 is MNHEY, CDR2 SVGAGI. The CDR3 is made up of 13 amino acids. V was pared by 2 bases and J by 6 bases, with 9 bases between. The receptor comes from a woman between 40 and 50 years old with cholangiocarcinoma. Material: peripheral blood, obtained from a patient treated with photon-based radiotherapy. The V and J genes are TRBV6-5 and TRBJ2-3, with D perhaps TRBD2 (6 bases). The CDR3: CASSYLGTDTQYF. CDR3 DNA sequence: TGTGCCAGCAGTTACCTAGGGACTGATACGCAGTATTTT.